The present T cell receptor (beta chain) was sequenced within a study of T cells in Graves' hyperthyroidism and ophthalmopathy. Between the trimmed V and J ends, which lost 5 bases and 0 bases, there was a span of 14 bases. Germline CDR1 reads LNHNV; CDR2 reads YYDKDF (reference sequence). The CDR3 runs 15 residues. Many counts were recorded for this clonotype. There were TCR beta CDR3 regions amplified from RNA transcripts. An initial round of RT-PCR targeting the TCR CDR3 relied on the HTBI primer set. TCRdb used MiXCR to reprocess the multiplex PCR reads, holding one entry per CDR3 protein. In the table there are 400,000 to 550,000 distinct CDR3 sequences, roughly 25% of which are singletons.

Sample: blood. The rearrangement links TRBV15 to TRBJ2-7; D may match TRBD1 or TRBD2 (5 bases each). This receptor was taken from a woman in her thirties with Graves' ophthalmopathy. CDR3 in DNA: TGTGCCACCAGCGGGGGTTGGGACGGCTCCTACGAGCAGTACTTC. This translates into CATSGGWDGSYEQYF.